This T cell receptor beta chain appears in the sequencing data of a study of blood T cell repertoires in COVID-19. Whole-study context: The cDNA or gDNA used as material had been derived from T cells, B-cell-depleted T cells, or PBMCs.

The CDR3 spans 15 residues. Germline values: CDR1 MDHEN, CDR2 SYDVKM. V lost 5 bases and J lost 4; bases outside the gene matches: 7. Those enrolled in Seattle joined during active infection and were followed longitudinally afterward. Under the authors' procedure: Using reference gene primer amplification, nucleated cell counts were estimated. The method was immunoSEQ multiplex PCR; TCRdb's version includes in-frame clones alone and lacks a portion of them. Clonal size and the V and J genes are those of that table, whereas D and trimming came from the DNA. The data show about 410,000 clones, with approximately 90% seen just once and about 1.6% held by the top ten.

The source material was peripheral blood. This TCR was recovered from a woman aged 40-49 years with COVID-19, enrolled during active disease. The V call is TRBV28, the J call TRBJ2-1, with TRBD2 matching 8 bases. The CDR3 sequence: CASSPGGENYNEQFF. In DNA, the CDR3 is TGTGCCAGCAGTCCCGGGGGGGAGAATTACAATGAGCAGTTCTTC.